This T cell receptor beta chain appears in the sequencing data of a study of blood T cell repertoires in COVID-19. Trimming took off 1 base at V and 11 bases at J, with 11 bases between the two ends. The CDR3 runs to 12 residues. CDR1 and CDR2 from the germline V gene are LGHDT and YNNKEL (reference sequence). As originally analysed: Using reference gene primer amplification, nucleated cell counts were estimated. The repertoire was sequenced with immunoSEQ multiplex PCR; TCRdb's copy has only in-frame clones and lacks some. Clone size and the V and J calls come from that table; the DNA yielded D and trimming. In the table there are some 38,000 clones, 65% to 75% of which are singletons. Seattle patient enrollment occurred during active infection, with longitudinal follow-up thereafter.

The gene calls are TRBV3-1 (or the pseudogene TRBV3-2) and TRBJ1-1; maybe TRBD1 (6 bases). This receptor was obtained from a man in his 70s with COVID-19, enrolled during active disease. Sequencing was carried out using peripheral blood. The CDR3 sequence: CASSQAGGEAFF. CDR3 coding DNA: TGTGCCAGCAGCCAAGCGGGGGGCGAGGCTTTCTTT.